This T cell receptor (beta chain) came from a study of T cells after yellow fever vaccination. In this sample, this clonotype turned up many times. It was through 5'RACE template switching that TCR cDNA was made, with a universal primer site and UMIs added. TCRdb used MiXCR to reprocess the 5' RACE reads, holding one entry per CDR3 protein. The table has around 25,000 distinct CDR3 sequences, 3.4% seen once; the top ten hold roughly 0.97%. The clonotype was recovered from a man aged 18 to 29 who received the YFV17D yellow fever vaccine. The sequenced sample was PBMCs, either bulk or a sorted T-cell subset (CD4+, CD8+, memory, or dextramer-sorted; not recorded which), obtained about 41 days after the first yellow fever vaccination.

CDR3: CASSSRVAKNIQYF. CDR3 coding DNA: TGTGCCAGCAGCTCACGTGTAGCCAAAAACATTCAGTACTTC. This chain links TRBV7-2 with TRBJ2-4; D uncertain. CDR1 and CDR2 from the germline V gene are SGHTA and FQGNSA. The CDR3 is made up of 14 amino acids. The V and J ends lost 4 bases and 0 bases respectively, with 7 bases between them.